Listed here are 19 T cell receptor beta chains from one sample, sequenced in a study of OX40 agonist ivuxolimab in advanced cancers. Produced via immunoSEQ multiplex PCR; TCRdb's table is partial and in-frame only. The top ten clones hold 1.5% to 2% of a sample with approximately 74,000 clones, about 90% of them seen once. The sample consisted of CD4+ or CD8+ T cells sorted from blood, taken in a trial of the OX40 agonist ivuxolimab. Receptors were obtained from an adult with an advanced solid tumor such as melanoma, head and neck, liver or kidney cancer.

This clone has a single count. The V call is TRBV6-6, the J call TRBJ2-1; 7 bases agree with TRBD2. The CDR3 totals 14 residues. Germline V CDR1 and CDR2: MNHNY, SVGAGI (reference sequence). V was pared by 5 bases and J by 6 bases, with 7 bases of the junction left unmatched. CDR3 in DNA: TGTGCCAGCAGTCCGGGGGAGGGGTCCAATGAGCAGTTCTTC. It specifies CASSPGEGSNEQFF.

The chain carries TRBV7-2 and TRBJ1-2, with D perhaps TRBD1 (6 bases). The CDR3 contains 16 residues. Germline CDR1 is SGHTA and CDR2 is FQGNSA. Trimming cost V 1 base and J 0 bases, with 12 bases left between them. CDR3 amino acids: CASSLEATGANYGYTF. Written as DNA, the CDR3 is TGTGCCAGCAGCTTAGAAGCGACAGGAGCTAACTATGGCTACACCTTC.

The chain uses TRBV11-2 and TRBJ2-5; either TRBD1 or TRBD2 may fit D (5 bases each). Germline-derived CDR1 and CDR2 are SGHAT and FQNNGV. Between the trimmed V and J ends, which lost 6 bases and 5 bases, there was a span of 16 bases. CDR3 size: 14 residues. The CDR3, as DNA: TGTGCCAGCAGGCTTGGGGGAAGAAAGGAGACCCAGTACTTC. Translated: CASRLGGRKETQYF.

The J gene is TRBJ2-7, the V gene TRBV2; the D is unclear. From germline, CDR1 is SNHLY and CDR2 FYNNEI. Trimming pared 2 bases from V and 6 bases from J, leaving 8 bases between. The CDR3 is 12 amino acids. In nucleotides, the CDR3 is TGTGCCAGCAGTGAAATGGCGCCCGAGCAGTACTTC. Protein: CASSEMAPEQYF.

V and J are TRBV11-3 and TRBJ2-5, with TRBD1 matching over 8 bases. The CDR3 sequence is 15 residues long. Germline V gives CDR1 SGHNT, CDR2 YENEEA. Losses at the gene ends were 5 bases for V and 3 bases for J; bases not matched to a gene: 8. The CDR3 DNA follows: TGTGCCAGCAGCGCCCCGGACAGGGTGGAAGAGACCCAGTACTTC. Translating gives CASSAPDRVEETQYF.

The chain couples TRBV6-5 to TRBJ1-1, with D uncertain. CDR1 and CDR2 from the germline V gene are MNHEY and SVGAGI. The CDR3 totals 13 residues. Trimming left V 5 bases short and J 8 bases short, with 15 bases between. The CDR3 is CASSPTTWREAFF. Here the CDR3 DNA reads TGTGCCAGCAGTCCTACAACCTGGAGGGAAGCTTTCTTT.

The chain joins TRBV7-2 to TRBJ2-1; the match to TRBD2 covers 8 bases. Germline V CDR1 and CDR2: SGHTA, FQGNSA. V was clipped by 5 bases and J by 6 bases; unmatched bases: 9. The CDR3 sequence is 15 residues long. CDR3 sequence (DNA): TGTGCCAGCAGCCTGGGGACTAGTAGCTCCAATGAGCAGTTCTTC. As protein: CASSLGTSSSNEQFF.

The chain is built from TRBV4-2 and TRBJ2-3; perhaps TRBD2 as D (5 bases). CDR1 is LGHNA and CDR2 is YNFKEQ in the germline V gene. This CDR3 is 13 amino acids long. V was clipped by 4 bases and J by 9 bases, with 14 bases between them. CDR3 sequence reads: CASSPALEKTQYF. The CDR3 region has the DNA TGTGCCAGCAGCCCAGCACTAGAAAAGACGCAGTATTTT.

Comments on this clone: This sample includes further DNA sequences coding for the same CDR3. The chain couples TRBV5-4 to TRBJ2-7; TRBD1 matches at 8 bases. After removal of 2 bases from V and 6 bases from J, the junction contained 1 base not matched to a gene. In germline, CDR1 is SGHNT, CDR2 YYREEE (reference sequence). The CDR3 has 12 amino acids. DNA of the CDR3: TGTGCCAGCAGCTTCGACAGGGGCGAGCAGTACTTC. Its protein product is CASSFDRGEQYF.

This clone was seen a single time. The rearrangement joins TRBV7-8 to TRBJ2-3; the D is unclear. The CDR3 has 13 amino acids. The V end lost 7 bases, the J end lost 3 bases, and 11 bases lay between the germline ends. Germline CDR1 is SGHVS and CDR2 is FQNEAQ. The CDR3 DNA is TGTGCCAGCATTCGTGCCGGGACAGATACGCAGTATTTT. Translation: CASIRAGTDTQYF. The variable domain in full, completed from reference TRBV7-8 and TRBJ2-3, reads GAGVSQSPRYKVAKRGQDVALRCDPISGHVSLFWYQQALGQGPEFLTYFQNEAQLDKSGLPSDRFFAERPEGSVSTLKIQRTQQEDSAVYLCASIRAGTDTQYFGPGTRLTVL.

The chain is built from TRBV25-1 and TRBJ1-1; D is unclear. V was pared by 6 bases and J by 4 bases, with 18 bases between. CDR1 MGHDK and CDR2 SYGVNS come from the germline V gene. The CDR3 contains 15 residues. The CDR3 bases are TGTGCCAGCAGCGCTTTTCACAGTGGGCGCACTGAAGCTTTCTTT. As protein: CASSAFHSGRTEAFF.

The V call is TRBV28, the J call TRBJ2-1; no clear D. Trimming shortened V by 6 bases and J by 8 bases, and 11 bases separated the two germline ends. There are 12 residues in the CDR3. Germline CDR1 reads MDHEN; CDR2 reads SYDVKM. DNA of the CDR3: TGTGCCAGCAGCAGCACGGCGGATGAGCAGTTCTTC. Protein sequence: CASSSTADEQFF.

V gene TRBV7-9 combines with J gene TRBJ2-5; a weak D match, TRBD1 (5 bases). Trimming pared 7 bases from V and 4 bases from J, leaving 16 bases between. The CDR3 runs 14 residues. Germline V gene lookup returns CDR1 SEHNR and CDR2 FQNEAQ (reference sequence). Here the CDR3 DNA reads TGTGCCAGCACCAGACCCGGTCAGGGAGAGACCCAGTACTTC. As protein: CASTRPGQGETQYF.

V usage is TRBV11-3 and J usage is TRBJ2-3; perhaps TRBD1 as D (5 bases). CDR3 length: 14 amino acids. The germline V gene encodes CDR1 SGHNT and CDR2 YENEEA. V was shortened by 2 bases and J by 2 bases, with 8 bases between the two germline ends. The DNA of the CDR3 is TGTGCCAGCAGCTTACGACAGAACACAGATACGCAGTATTTT. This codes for CASSLRQNTDTQYF.

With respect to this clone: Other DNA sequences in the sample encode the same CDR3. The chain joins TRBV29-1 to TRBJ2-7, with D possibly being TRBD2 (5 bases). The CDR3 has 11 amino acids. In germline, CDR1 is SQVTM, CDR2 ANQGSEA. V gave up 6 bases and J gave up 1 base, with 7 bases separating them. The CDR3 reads CSVEGSYEQYF. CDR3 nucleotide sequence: TGCAGCGTAGAGGGATCCTACGAGCAGTACTTC.

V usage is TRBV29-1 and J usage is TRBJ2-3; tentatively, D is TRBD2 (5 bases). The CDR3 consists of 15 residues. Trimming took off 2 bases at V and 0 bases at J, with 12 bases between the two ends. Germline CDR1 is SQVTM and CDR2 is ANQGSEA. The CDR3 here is CSVESPRRSTDTQYF. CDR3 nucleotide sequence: TGCAGCGTTGAATCTCCTCGGAGGAGCACAGATACGCAGTATTTT.

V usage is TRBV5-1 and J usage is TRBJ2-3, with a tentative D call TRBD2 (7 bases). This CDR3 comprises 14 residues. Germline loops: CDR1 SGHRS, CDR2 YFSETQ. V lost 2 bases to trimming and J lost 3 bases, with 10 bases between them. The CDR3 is CASSFGGQTDTQYF. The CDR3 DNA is TGCGCCAGCAGCTTCGGGGGGCAAACAGATACGCAGTATTTT.

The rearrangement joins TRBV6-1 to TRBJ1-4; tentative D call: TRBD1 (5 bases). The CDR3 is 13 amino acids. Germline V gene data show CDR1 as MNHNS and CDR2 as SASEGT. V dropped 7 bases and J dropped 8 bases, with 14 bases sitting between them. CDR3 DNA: TGTGCCAGCAACCCCGGGGGGAGGGAAAAACTGTTTTTT. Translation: CASNPGGREKLFF.

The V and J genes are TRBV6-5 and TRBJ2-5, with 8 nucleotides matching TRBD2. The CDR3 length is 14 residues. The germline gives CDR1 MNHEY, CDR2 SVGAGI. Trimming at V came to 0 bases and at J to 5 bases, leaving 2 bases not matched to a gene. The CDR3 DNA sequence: TGTGCCAGCAGTTACTCGGGCGGGGGGGAGACCCAGTACTTC. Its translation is CASSYSGGGETQYF.